This T cell receptor beta chain was retrieved from a study of T cell repertoires in cytomegalovirus infection. There are 15 residues in the CDR3. From germline, CDR1 is LNHDA and CDR2 SQIVND (reference sequence). The J segment lost 6 bases and the V segment lost 6 bases, leaving 9 bases of the junction unmatched. About this clonotype: Antigen unknown.

TCRdb re-called the reads with MiXCR, one entry per CDR3 protein. The repertoire has 300,000 to 400,000 distinct CDR3 sequences, 25% to 30% of them found once; the top ten carry around 19%. This TCR was sampled from a human donor in good health (CMV status not recorded). Some clones in this sample may be carry-over from other donors' samples. The source was cultured PBMCs, collected from culture after CMV antigen stimulation. The chain combines TRBV19 with TRBJ2-3; 10 nucleotides align to TRBD2. CDR3: CASSELAGRGDTQYF. CDR3 DNA sequence: TGTGCCAGTAGCGAACTAGCGGGACGAGGGGATACGCAGTATTTT.